A selection of T cell receptor beta chains follows, all from one sample in a study of graft-versus-host responses after intestinal transplantation. Their antigens are not known. Method: immunoSEQ multiplex PCR; TCRdb's copy keeps in-frame clones and lacks some. The sample has tens of thousands of clones, 85% to 90% seen once; the top ten hold 4% to 5%. This specimen was unstimulated CD8+ T cells sorted from spleen or lymph node cells, taken before transplant. The origin of the receptors is a human donor who was the organ donor for an intestinal transplant. The CDR3 runs from the conserved cysteine through the conserved F or W. A D gene is named only where the DNA matches it firmly. Some rows mark clone size as missing; the rest say once, few, many or name a class of expanded clone.

v_gene: TRBV28; abundance: once; d_gene: TRBD1; j_gene: TRBJ1-4; CDR3nt: TGTGCCAGCAGTCCGACAGGGGTGGGTAATGAAAAACTGTTTTTT; CDR3aa: CASSPTGVGNEKLFF
v_gene: TRBV15; abundance: few; d_gene: -; j_gene: TRBJ1-4; CDR3nt: TGTGCCACCAGCAGAGACAGGGTAAAAGAAAAACTGTTTTTT; CDR3aa: CATSRDRVKEKLFF
v_gene: TRBV5-4; abundance: -; d_gene: TRBD1; j_gene: TRBJ1-2; CDR3nt: TGTGCCAGCAGCTTAAAGGACAGGGAAGGGGTTGATGGCTACACCTTC; CDR3aa: CASSLKDREGVDGYTF
v_gene: TRBV6-5; abundance: -; d_gene: TRBD1; j_gene: TRBJ1-2; CDR3nt: TGTGCCAGCAGAGATCGTGGACAGGGAAATGGCTACACCTTC; CDR3aa: CASRDRGQGNGYTF
v_gene: TRBV2; abundance: once; d_gene: TRBD2; j_gene: TRBJ2-5; CDR3nt: TGTGCCAGCAGTGGGTTGCGGGGGGCCGACCAAGAGACCCAGTACTTC; CDR3aa: CASSGLRGADQETQYF
v_gene: TRBV4-2; abundance: -; d_gene: TRBD2; j_gene: TRBJ2-3; CDR3nt: TGTGCCAGCAGCCAGGCGGGGGGGCCCACAGATACGCAGTATTTT; CDR3aa: CASSQAGGPTDTQYF
v_gene: TRBV21-1; abundance: -; d_gene: -; j_gene: TRBJ2-3; CDR3nt: TGTGCCAGCAGCCTCGAAGGCAGGGATGCAGCACCAGGTCGGGATACGCAGTATTTT; CDR3aa: CASSLEGRDAAPGRDTQYF
v_gene: TRBV9; abundance: once; d_gene: -; j_gene: TRBJ2-1; CDR3nt: TGTGCCAGCAGCGAGAGGGGGGGGCGAAACTACAATGAGCAGTTCTTC; CDR3aa: CASSERGGRNYNEQFF
v_gene: TRBV6-4; abundance: -; d_gene: TRBD2; j_gene: TRBJ2-3; CDR3nt: TGTGCCAGCAGTGACAGCGGGGGGGCCACAGATACGCAGTATTTT; CDR3aa: CASSDSGGATDTQYF
v_gene: TRBV27; abundance: -; d_gene: -; j_gene: TRBJ1-1; CDR3nt: TGTGCCAGCAGTTTACAGTGGAACACTGAAGCTTTCTTT; CDR3aa: CASSLQWNTEAFF
v_gene: TRBV10-3; abundance: -; d_gene: -; j_gene: TRBJ2-1; CDR3nt: TGTGCCATCAGTATCAGGGAAATAATAGCGGTGTCCCATGAGCAGTTCTTC; CDR3aa: CAISIREIIAVSHEQFF